The clone carrying this T cell receptor beta chain has a handful of counts. The antigen is undetermined. TCRdb's table, derived via immunoSEQ multiplex PCR, lists solely in-frame clones and lacks some. The table shows around 56,000 clones, with approximately 86% occurring only once. This sample was taken from a study of OX40 agonist ivuxolimab in advanced cancers. Study summary: Three patients, one with hepatocellular carcinoma and two with cutaneous melanoma, responded partially.

Blood specimens came from baseline, cycle 4 day 1, and cycle 7 day 1. Overall study findings and caveats: Clonal expansion was seen in CD4+ and CD8+ blood T cells by week 6 at 0.1 to 3.0 mg/kg. Expanded clones were, on average, more numerous among CD8+ T cells than CD4+.

Germline CDR1 KGHSH, CDR2 LQKENI. Trimming took off 1 base at V and 4 bases at J, with 23 bases between the two ends. The CDR3 extends over 19 amino acids. The chain employs TRBV18 and TRBJ1-5; D uncertain. The clonotype comes from an adult with an advanced solid tumor such as melanoma, head and neck, liver or kidney cancer. The input for sequencing was CD4+ or CD8+ T cells sorted from blood, taken in a trial of the OX40 agonist ivuxolimab. This CDR3 reads CASSPRAGVGAPVNQPQHF. In DNA form, the CDR3 reads TGTGCCAGCTCACCACGAGCGGGCGTAGGTGCCCCTGTTAATCAGCCCCAGCATTTT.